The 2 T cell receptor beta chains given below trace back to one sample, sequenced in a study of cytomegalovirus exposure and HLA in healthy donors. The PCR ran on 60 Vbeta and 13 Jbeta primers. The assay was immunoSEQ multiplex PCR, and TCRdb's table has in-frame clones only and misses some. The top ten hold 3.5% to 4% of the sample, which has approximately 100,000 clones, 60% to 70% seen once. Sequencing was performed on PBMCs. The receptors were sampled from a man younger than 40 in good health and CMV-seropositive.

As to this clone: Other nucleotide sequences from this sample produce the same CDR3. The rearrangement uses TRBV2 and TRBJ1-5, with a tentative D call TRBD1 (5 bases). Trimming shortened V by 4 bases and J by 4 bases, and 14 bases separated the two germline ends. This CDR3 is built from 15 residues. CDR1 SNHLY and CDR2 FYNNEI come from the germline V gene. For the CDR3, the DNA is TGTGCCAGCAGTGTAACAGGTTGGGGAAATCAGCCCCAGCATTTT. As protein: CASSVTGWGNQPQHF.

CDR3 region: CASSPQVFSSYEQYF. CDR3 sequence (DNA): TGCGCCAGCAGCCCACAGGTTTTTAGCTCCTACGAGCAGTACTTC. J is TRBJ2-7 and V is TRBV4-1, with TRBD1 as a possible D gene (5 bases). CDR1 and CDR2 from the germline V gene are MGHRA and YSYEKL. V gave up 4 bases and J gave up 0 bases, with 13 bases separating them. The CDR3 covers 15 residues.